These 2 T cell receptor beta chains were sequenced from one sample in a study of shared clonotypes between healthy human individuals. The data were produced by immunoSEQ multiplex PCR, yet TCRdb's version contains in-frame clones alone and is incomplete. The sample has approximately 720,000 clones; around 72% are singletons. Specimen: memory CD4+ T cells sorted from blood. The subset: CD45RA-negative fraction. These receptors came from a woman aged 25 to 45 in good health.

This clone was seen a handful of times. V gene TRBV6-1 combines with J gene TRBJ1-2; D gene unclear. The CDR3 length is 12 residues. Germline lookup yields CDR1 MNHNS and CDR2 SASEGT. V shed 6 bases and J shed 5 bases, with 10 bases lying between them. This CDR3 is CASRDGRYGYTF. CDR3 DNA: TGTGCCAGCAGGGACGGCCGGTATGGCTACACCTTC.

V is TRBV9 and J is TRBJ2-1; D unresolved. V gave up 4 bases and J gave up 0 bases, with 14 bases separating them. There are 16 residues in the CDR3. Germline V gives CDR1 SGDLS, CDR2 YYNGEE. Here the CDR3 DNA reads TGTGCCAGCAGCCCGCTGGGCGGAACCTCCTACAATGAGCAGTTCTTC. Translation: CASSPLGGTSYNEQFF.